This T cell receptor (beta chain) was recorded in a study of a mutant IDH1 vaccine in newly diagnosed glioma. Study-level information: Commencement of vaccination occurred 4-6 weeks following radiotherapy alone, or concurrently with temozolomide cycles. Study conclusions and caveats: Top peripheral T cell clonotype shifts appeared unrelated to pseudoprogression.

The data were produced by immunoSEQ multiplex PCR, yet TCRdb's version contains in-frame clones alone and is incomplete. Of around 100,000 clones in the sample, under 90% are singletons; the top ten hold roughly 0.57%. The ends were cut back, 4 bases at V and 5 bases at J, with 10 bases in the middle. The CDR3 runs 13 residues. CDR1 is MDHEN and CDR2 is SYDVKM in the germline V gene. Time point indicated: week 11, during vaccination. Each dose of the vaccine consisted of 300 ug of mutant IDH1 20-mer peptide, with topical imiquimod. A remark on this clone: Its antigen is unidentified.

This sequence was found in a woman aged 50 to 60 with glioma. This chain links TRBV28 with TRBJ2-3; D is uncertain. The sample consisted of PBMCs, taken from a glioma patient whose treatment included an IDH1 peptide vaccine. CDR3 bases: TGTGCCAGCAGTTCCTCCATCGTAGATACGCAGTATTTT. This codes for CASSSSIVDTQYF.